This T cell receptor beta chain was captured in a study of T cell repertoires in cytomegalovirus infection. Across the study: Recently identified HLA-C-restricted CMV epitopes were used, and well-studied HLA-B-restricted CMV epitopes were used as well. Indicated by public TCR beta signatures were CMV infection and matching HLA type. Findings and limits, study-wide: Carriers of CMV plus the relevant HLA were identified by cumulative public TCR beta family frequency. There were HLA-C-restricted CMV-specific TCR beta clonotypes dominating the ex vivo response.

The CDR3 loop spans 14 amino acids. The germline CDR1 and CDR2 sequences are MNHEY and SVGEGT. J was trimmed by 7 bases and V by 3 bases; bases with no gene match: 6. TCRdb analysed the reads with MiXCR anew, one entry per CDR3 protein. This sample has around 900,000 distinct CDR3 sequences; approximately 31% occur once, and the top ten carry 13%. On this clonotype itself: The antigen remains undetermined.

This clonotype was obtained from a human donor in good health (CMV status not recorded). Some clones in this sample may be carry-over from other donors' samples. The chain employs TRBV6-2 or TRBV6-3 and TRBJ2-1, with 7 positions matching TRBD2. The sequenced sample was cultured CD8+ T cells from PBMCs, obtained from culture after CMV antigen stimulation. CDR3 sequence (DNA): TGTGCCAGCAGTTATCCCGGGACTATAAATGAGCAGTTCTTC. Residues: CASSYPGTINEQFF.